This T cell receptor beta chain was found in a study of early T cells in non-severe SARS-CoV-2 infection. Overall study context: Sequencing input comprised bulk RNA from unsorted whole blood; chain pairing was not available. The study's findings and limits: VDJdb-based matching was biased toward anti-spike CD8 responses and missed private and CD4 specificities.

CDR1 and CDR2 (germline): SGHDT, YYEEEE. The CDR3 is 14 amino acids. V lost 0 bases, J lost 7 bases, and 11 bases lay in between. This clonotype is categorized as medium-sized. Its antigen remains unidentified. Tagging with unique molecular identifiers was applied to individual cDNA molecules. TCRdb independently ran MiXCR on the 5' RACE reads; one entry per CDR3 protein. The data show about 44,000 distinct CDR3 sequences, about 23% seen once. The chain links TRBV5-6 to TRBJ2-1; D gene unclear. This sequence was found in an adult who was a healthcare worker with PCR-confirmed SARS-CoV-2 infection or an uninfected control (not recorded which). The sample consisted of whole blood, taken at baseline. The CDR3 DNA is TGTGCCAGCAGCTTGGCCTCCGACCCTAATGAGCAGTTCTTC. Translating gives CASSLASDPNEQFF.